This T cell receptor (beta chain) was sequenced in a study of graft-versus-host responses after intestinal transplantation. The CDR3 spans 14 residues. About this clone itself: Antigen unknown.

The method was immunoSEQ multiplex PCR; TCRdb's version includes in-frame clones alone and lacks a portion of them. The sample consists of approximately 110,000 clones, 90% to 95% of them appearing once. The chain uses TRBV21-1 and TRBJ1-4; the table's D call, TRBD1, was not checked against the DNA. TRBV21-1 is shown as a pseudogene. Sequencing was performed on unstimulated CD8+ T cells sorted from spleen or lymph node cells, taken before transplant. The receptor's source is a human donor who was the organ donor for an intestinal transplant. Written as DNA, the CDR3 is TGTGCCAGCAGATCGGGACAGGATAATGAAAAACTGTTTTTT. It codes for CASRSGQDNEKLFF.